This TCR beta chain was identified in a study of CD8+CD57+ T cells in acquired aplastic anemia. Study-wide background: The average for DNA from sorted CD4+ and CD8+ cells was 3 to 3.5 ug. Study results and limitations: Both patients and controls carried the same twenty-nine CD8+ CDR3 sequences. A significant difference in CD8+ Simpson's diversity between patients and controls was not found.

This clonotype has more than one count but fewer than ten. The antigen is not known. This CDR3 has 16 residues. From germline, CDR1 is KGHDR and CDR2 SFDVKD. Trimming pared 4 bases from V and 3 bases from J, leaving 15 bases between. TCR beta VDJ and CDR3 profiling used genomic DNA as template. TCRdb fed the reads into MiXCR, producing one record per CDR3 protein. The sample lists around 180,000 distinct CDR3 sequences; around 65% were seen once. Sequencing used sorted CD4+, CD8+, or CD8+CD57+ T cells (not recorded which) from PBMCs. V usage is TRBV24-1 and J usage is TRBJ2-1, with D unresolved. The clonotype was recovered from a human donor with severe aplastic anemia or a healthy control (not recorded which). The chain's CDR3 is CATSEKDVAYYNEQFF. CDR3 bases: TGTGCCACCAGTGAGAAAGACGTCGCCTACTACAATGAGCAGTTCTTC.